Given below is one TCR beta chain in context. Its specificity is not known. This sample is part of a study of blood T cells in healthy people across ages. Study-level points and caveats: Age advanced and TCR beta diversity per million T cells fell, roughly linearly. When set beside aged donors, long-lived donors presented more naive CD4+ cells and higher diversity. Not knowing donor CMV status may have confounded expanded clonotype changes.

No fewer than 6 micrograms of total RNA were isolated from every sample. Sample-barcoded 5' priming and a J-beta primer mix drove a second PCR of 7 to 11 cycles. TCRdb analysed the 5' RACE reads with MiXCR anew, one entry per CDR3 protein. The sample lists 1.2 million to 1.5 million distinct CDR3 sequences; approximately 60% were seen once. Germline lookup yields CDR1 SEHNR and CDR2 FQNEAQ (reference sequence). V lost 2 bases and J lost 4, with 14 bases in between. This CDR3 comprises 15 residues. The sample comprised blood. This rearrangement joins TRBV7-9 to TRBJ2-5, with unresolved D. The receptor comes from a man younger than 30 in good health. CDR3 DNA: TGTGCCAGCAGCTTAACCGCCAATCCGGGAGAGACCCAGTACTTC. Protein: CASSLTANPGETQYF.